This T cell receptor beta chain came from a study of blood T cell repertoires in COVID-19. Study-level background: Collection of acute and convalescent COVID-19 samples took place in the United States, Italy and Spain.

V was pared by 0 bases and J by 5 bases, with 15 bases between. This CDR3 contains 15 residues. Germline V gives CDR1 SGHNT, CDR2 YYREEE (reference sequence). The assay was immunoSEQ multiplex PCR, and TCRdb's table has in-frame clones only and misses some. Of about 350,000 clones in the sample, about nine tenths were seen once. The clonotype comes from a woman under 40 who had been exposed to COVID-19. The chain couples TRBV5-4 to TRBJ2-7; TRBD2 might be the D (7 bases). Input material: PBMCs or T cells enriched from blood (not recorded which). CDR3 nucleotides: TGTGCCAGCAGCTTGGAGGGGGGAGGGTCGGACGAGCAGTACTTC. This gives the protein CASSLEGGGSDEQYF.